One and the same sample provided the 22 T cell receptor beta chains below, sequenced in a study of T cells in women clearing cervical HPV infection. This table comes from immunoSEQ multiplex PCR, and its TCRdb copy is limited to in-frame clones, with some not included. This table lists some 37,000 clones. The sample taken for sequencing was blood buffy coat. The receptors derive from a woman aged 18 to 75 with a cervical HPV16 infection that either progressed to CIN3+ or cleared (not recorded which).

Regarding this clone: The CDR3 extends 3 residues past the end of the read, so its final part is completed from the germline J gene. The V gene is TRBV4-1, the J gene TRBJ1-2, with D maybe TRBD1 (6 bases). V lost 0 bases, J lost 2 bases, and 13 bases lay in between. Germline lookup yields CDR1 MGHRA and CDR2 YSYEKL. The CDR3 covers 16 residues. CDR3 sequence: CASSQDRGGANYGYTF. The CDR3 DNA, read in part, is TGCGCCAGCAGCCAAGACCGGGGGGGGGCCAACTATGGC.

The part of the CDR3 DNA that was read is TGTGCCTGGAGTCGAGGCGGGTCGGAACACGGTAGCAACTATGGC. Translation: CAWSRGGSEHGSNYG. The full-length CDR3 reads as CAWSRGGSEHGSNYGYTF. V is TRBV30 and J is TRBJ1-2; D call uncertain. The read ends 3 residues before the CDR3 terminus; that terminus is restored from the germline J gene. Germline V CDR1 and CDR2: GTSNPN, SVGIG (reference sequence). The CDR3 is made up of 18 amino acids. V was clipped by 2 bases and J by 2 bases, with 24 bases between them.

For this clone: The CDR3 extends 3 residues past the end of the read, so its final part is completed from the germline J gene. The rearrangement links TRBV7-9 to TRBJ2-5, with D unresolved. CDR3 length: 12 amino acids. The germline gives CDR1 SEHNR, CDR2 FQNEAQ (reference sequence). V lost 5 bases to trimming and J lost 5 bases, with 9 bases between them. The chain's CDR3 is CASSAPTETQYF. The sequenced CDR3 bases are TGTGCCAGCAGCGCCCCTACGGAGACC.

For this clone: The read terminates 3 residues ahead of where the CDR3 ends, so the germline J gene completes it. This chain joins TRBV14 and TRBJ2-3; 8 bases map to TRBD2. The CDR3 is made up of 19 amino acids. The germline V gene has CDR1 SGHDN and CDR2 FVKESK. The junction had 15 bases not matched to a gene; V was cut back by 4 bases and J by 0 bases. The CDR3 is CASSPLQSRGGGSTDTQYF. Incomplete CDR3 DNA: TGTGCCAGCAGCCCCTTACAAAGCCGGGGGGGCGGAAGCACAGATACG.

A remark on this clone: The read falls 3 residues short of the CDR3 end, and the missing part is taken from the germline J gene. The chain employs TRBV19 and TRBJ2-7; 12 bases fit TRBD2. Germline V gene lookup returns CDR1 LNHDA and CDR2 SQIVND (reference sequence). V shed 1 base, J shed 3 bases, and the junction held 1 base outside the gene matches. The CDR3 spans 15 residues. CDR3 DNA, as far as it was read: TGTGCCAGTAGTATAGTGACTAGCGGGAGCTACGAG. Protein sequence: CASSIVTSGSYE. The whole CDR3 protein reads CASSIVTSGSYEQYF. Full variable domain (remainder filled in from reference TRBV19 and TRBJ2-7): DGGITQSPKYLFRKEGQNVTLSCEQNLNHDAMYWYRQDPGQGLRLIYYSQIVNDFQKGDIAEGYSVSREKKESFPLTVTSAQKNPTAFYLCASSIVTSGSYEQYFGPGTRLTVT.

About this clone: The CDR3 extends 3 residues past the end of the read, so its final part is completed from the germline J gene. The gene calls are TRBV10-3 and TRBJ2-5; possibly TRBD1 for D (6 bases). Per the germline V gene, CDR1 is ENHRY and CDR2 is SYGVKD. The CDR3 sequence is 16 residues long. V gave up 0 bases and J gave up 4 bases, with 15 bases separating them. CDR3 DNA (partial): TGTGCCATCAGTGAGTCAGGCAGGGGTCTCGGAGAGACC. This translates into CAISESGRGLGET. The CDR3 in its entirety is CAISESGRGLGETQYF.

In the case of this clone: The read finishes 3 residues shy of the CDR3 end, and the germline J gene is used to complete it. The chain has TRBV7-6 and TRBJ2-7; 8 bases align to TRBD1. The CDR3 has 14 residues. J gave up 6 bases and V 1 base, and 5 bases lay outside the gene matches. Germline values: CDR1 SGHVS, CDR2 FNYEAQ. The sequenced CDR3 bases are TGTGCCAGCAGCTTAGATCAGGGGGCTCGCGAG. It encodes CASSLDQGARE. The whole CDR3 sequence reads CASSLDQGAREQYF.

As concerns this clone: The read terminates 3 residues before the CDR3 end, so the remaining end is supplied by the germline J gene. The same CDR3 also results from other DNA sequences found in this sample. The genes are TRBV5-1 and TRBJ1-2; D call uncertain. Looked up from germline, CDR1 is SGHRS and CDR2 is YFSETQ. With 1 base removed from V and 3 bases from J, the gap between germline ends came to 16 bases. The CDR3 spans 16 residues. The CDR3 protein is CASSLYDTHRDYGYTF. The DNA read from the CDR3 is TGCGCCAGCAGCTTGTATGACACCCACCGCGACTATGGC.

In the case of this clone: Read coverage stops 3 residues before the CDR3 terminus; the germline J gene supplies the remainder. This chain connects TRBV14 to TRBJ1-6; 7 nucleotides line up with TRBD1. CDR1 is SGHDN and CDR2 is FVKESK in the germline V gene. The ends lost 3 bases at V and 9 bases at J; junction bases unmatched: 11. CDR3 size: 16 residues. CDR3 protein: CASSHLTKGAGSPLHF. CDR3 bases read: TGTGCCAGCAGCCACCTAACGAAGGGGGCAGGTTCACCC.

On this clone itself: The CDR3 extends 3 residues past the end of the read, so its final part is completed from the germline J gene. The J gene is TRBJ2-7, the V gene TRBV30; possibly TRBD2 for D (6 bases). Trimming shortened V by 2 bases and J by 6 bases, and 17 bases separated the two germline ends. Germline V CDR1 and CDR2: GTSNPN, SVGIG (reference sequence). The CDR3 contains 14 residues. Here the CDR3 reads CAWSLGTPPVEQYF. Partial CDR3 DNA: TGTGCCTGGAGTCTCGGGACTCCCCCGGTCGAG.

Details on this clone: The CDR3 extends 3 residues past the end of the read, so its final part is completed from the germline J gene. The chain joins TRBV20-1 to TRBJ2-2; 11 bases are shared with TRBD2. V dropped 0 bases and J dropped 4; count of bases not matched to a gene: 4. The CDR3 spans 16 residues. Germline CDR1 is DFQATT and CDR2 is SNEGSKA (reference sequence). The CDR3 here is CSARELAGGLTGELFF. The sequenced part of the CDR3 DNA is TGCAGTGCTAGAGAATTAGCGGGGGGGCTCACCGGGGAG.

In the case of this clone: The read finishes 3 residues shy of the CDR3 end, and the germline J gene is used to complete it. V and J are TRBV29-1 and TRBJ2-3; D may be TRBD1 (6 bases). Germline CDR1 reads SQVTM; CDR2 reads ANQGSEA. V shed 7 bases and J shed 1 base, with 15 bases lying between them. This CDR3 is built from 14 residues. This CDR3 reads CSAESGDGTDTQYF. CDR3 DNA (partial): TGCAGCGCTGAGTCAGGGGATGGCACAGATACG.

By frequency, this clone is medium-sized (0.01 to 0.1%). From the germline J gene comes the end of the CDR3, since the read stops 3 residues before it. The J gene is TRBJ2-7, the V gene TRBV6-2 or TRBV6-3; 9 positions match TRBD2. The CDR3 runs to 14 residues. Trimming at V came to 5 bases and at J to 3 bases, leaving 5 bases not matched to a gene. The germline V gene has CDR1 MNHEY and CDR2 SVGEGT. Here the CDR3 reads CASSRLAEVYEQYF. CDR3 DNA (partial): TGTGCCAGCAGTAGACTAGCGGAGGTCTACGAG.

Comment on this clone: Read coverage stops 3 residues before the CDR3 terminus; the germline J gene supplies the remainder. The chain combines TRBV7-3 with TRBJ1-1; D unclear. The V and J ends lost 5 bases and 5 bases respectively, with 21 bases between them. Looked up from germline, CDR1 is SGHTA and CDR2 is FQGTGA. The CDR3 length is 16 residues. Partial CDR3 DNA: TGTGCCAGCAGCCTCCTCTGGGCGCGAATTGGGACTGAA. It specifies CASSLLWARIGTE. The whole CDR3 region reads CASSLLWARIGTEAFF.

Turning to this clone: The read ends 3 residues shy of where the CDR3 ends; the end is completed using the germline J gene. The V call is TRBV28, the J call TRBJ1-5; 9 bases agree with TRBD1. Unmatched junction bases numbered 7, after V lost 5 bases and J lost 2 bases. The CDR3 sequence is 16 residues long. Germline V lookup: CDR1 MDHEN, CDR2 SYDVKM. The CDR3 bases that were read are TGTGCCAGCAGTCCATATAGGGACAGGGGCAATCAGCCC. Amino acids: CASSPYRDRGNQP. The CDR3 reads in full as CASSPYRDRGNQPQHF.

As concerns this clone: The read stops 3 residues short of the end of the CDR3; the missing end is completed from the germline J gene. The J gene is TRBJ1-4, the V gene TRBV6-4, with no clear D. The CDR3 has 12 amino acids. The germline V gene has CDR1 MRHNA and CDR2 SNTAGT. Between the trimmed V and J ends, which lost 6 bases and 2 bases, there was a span of 4 bases. CDR3 bases read: TGTGCCAGCAGACAGACTAATGAAAAA. Translation gives CASRQTNEK. The CDR3 as a whole reads CASRQTNEKLFF.

Notes on this clone: Read sequence stops 3 residues before the CDR3 end, and the germline J gene provides the missing end. V is TRBV20-1 and J is TRBJ2-1, with 13 bases lining up with TRBD2. V shed 1 base and J 9 bases; nucleotides not matched to a gene: 15. The V gene's germline CDR1 is DFQATT and CDR2 SNEGSKA (reference sequence). The CDR3 has 18 amino acids. Incomplete CDR3 DNA: TGCAGTGCTAGAGCGCGACTAGCGGGGGGTACTTCTTTTGGTGAG. Translation gives CSARARLAGGTSFGE. The full-length CDR3 reads as CSARARLAGGTSFGEQFF.

Concerning this clone: The read finishes 3 residues shy of the CDR3 end, and the germline J gene is used to complete it. The chain has TRBV7-6 and TRBJ2-2; D tentatively reads TRBD1 or TRBD2 (5 bases each). This CDR3 has 14 residues. CDR1 and CDR2 from the germline V gene are SGHVS and FNYEAQ. The V gene lost 7 bases and the J gene lost 6 bases, with 15 bases spanning the gap. The part of the CDR3 DNA that was read is TGTGCCAGCATCGCCTCAGAGGGGTCCGGGGAG. It translates to CASIASEGSGE. The full CDR3 reads CASIASEGSGELFF.

The CDR3 DNA, read in part, is TGCGCCAGCAGTCAAGAGAGACAGAATAATTCACCC. Translated: CASSQERQNNSP. Given in full, the CDR3 is CASSQERQNNSPLHF. The chain uses TRBV23-1 and TRBJ1-6; weak D call: TRBD1 (5 bases). The read is 3 residues too short to cover the CDR3 end, so that end is filled in from the germline J gene. TRBV23-1 is noted as an ORF with a role that remains uncertain. The length of the CDR3 is 15 residues. V was trimmed by 2 bases and J by 5 bases, leaving 10 bases between them.

Concerning this clone itself: The observed sequence ends 3 residues before the CDR3 terminus, with the missing tail filled in from the germline J gene. V and J are TRBV20-1 and TRBJ2-3, with TRBD2 identical over 10 bases. Germline CDR1 and CDR2: DFQATT and SNEGSKA (reference sequence). The CDR3 consists of 14 residues. V trimming: 5 bases; J trimming: 2 bases; junction bases outside the gene matches: 4. Incomplete CDR3 DNA: TGCAGTGCTTCCCTAGCGGGAGTCACAGATACG. Its protein is CSASLAGVTDT. The complete CDR3 reads CSASLAGVTDTQYF.

A word on this clone: The read terminates 3 residues before the CDR3 end, so the remaining end is supplied by the germline J gene. V is TRBV10-3 and J is TRBJ2-7; TRBD1 matches at 7 bases. This CDR3 region has 14 residues. The germline gives CDR1 ENHRY, CDR2 SYGVKD. The V and J ends lost 4 bases and 1 base, in that order; junction bases with no gene match: 4. The CDR3 loop is CAISAPDRSYEQYF. The sequenced part of the CDR3 DNA is TGTGCCATCAGTGCCCCGGACAGGTCCTACGAG.

Regarding this clone: The read finishes 3 residues shy of the CDR3 end, and the germline J gene is used to complete it. The rearrangement joins TRBV20-1 to TRBJ1-6, with a tentative D call TRBD1 (6 bases). Trimming left V 6 bases short and J 3 bases short, with 12 bases between. The CDR3 loop spans 14 amino acids. The germline gives CDR1 DFQATT, CDR2 SNEGSKA (reference sequence). The CDR3 DNA, read in part, is TGCAGTGCCACAACAGGGTTCTATAATTCACCC. Translating it yields CSATTGFYNSP. The entire CDR3 reads CSATTGFYNSPLHF.